These 23 T cell receptor beta chains share one sample of origin, sequenced in a study of T cell repertoires in cytomegalovirus infection. Their target antigens are unknown. TCRdb processed the reads anew with MiXCR; each CDR3 protein has one entry. The repertoire has roughly 120,000 distinct CDR3 sequences, 25% to 35% of them found once; the top ten carry roughly 81%. Here the sequenced sample was CD8+ T cells from cultured PBMCs, taken from culture after CMV antigen stimulation. Receptors were obtained from a human donor in good health (CMV status not recorded). Some clones in this sample may be carry-over from other donors' samples.

The genes are TRBV18 and TRBJ1-1; D perhaps matches TRBD1 (5 bases). Germline V lookup: CDR1 KGHSH, CDR2 LQKENI. V shed 0 bases and J shed 3 bases, with 11 bases lying between them. The CDR3 has 15 amino acids. The CDR3 sequence: CASSPPGEWYTEAFF. The CDR3 nucleotides read TGTGCCAGCTCACCACCGGGGGAATGGTACACTGAAGCTTTCTTT.

CDR3 nucleotides: TGCGCCAGCAGCCACGACACGAGCGGGGGGGACTACGAGCAGTACTTC. It yields the protein CASSHDTSGGDYEQYF. This chain connects TRBV4-1 to TRBJ2-7, with 10 bases lining up with TRBD2. Germline V CDR1 and CDR2: MGHRA, YSYEKL. Trimming cost V 3 bases and J 3 bases; bases outside gene matches: 8. The CDR3 has 16 amino acids.

This clonotype has at least ten counts. The chain recombines TRBV4-1 with TRBJ1-5, with D uncertain. Germline V gene lookup returns CDR1 MGHRA and CDR2 YSYEKL. CDR3 size: 15 residues. The V gene lost 1 base and the J gene lost 8 bases, with 15 bases spanning the gap. The CDR3: CASSQGPLIEEPQHF. CDR3 DNA: TGCGCCAGCAGCCAAGGCCCCTTAATTGAGGAGCCCCAGCATTTT.

This clonotype was seen a handful of times. CDR3 sequence reads: CASSPTGTDNEKLFF. CDR3 bases: TGTGCCAGCAGTCCCACCGGGACGGACAATGAAAAACTGTTTTTT. V usage is TRBV28 and J usage is TRBJ1-4, with D perhaps TRBD1 (5 bases). Trimming removed 5 bases from V and 5 bases from J, with 15 bases in between. This CDR3 spans 15 amino acids. Germline CDR1 and CDR2: MDHEN and SYDVKM.

CDR3 loop: CASSLPRGGEETQYF. CDR3 in DNA: TGTGCCAGCAGCCTCCCCCGCGGGGGTGAAGAGACCCAGTACTTC. The genes are TRBV7-9 and TRBJ2-5; 7 bases map to TRBD2. Germline assignment: CDR1 SEHNR and CDR2 FQNEAQ (reference sequence). Germline trimming cut 5 bases from V and 3 bases from J; bases unmatched to any gene: 9. CDR3 length equals 15 residues.

This clonotype came up a few times. J is TRBJ2-1 and V is TRBV2, with 10 bases lining up with TRBD2. The CDR3 has 16 residues. V shed 4 bases, J shed 5 bases, and the junction held 8 bases outside the gene matches. Looked up from germline, CDR1 is SNHLY and CDR2 is FYNNEI. CDR3: CASSAIAGGKNNEQFF. The CDR3 DNA follows: TGTGCCAGCAGTGCGATAGCGGGGGGTAAAAACAATGAGCAGTTCTTC.

The J gene is TRBJ2-7, the V gene TRBV6-2 or TRBV6-3; D gene uncertain. CDR1 is MNHEY and CDR2 is SVGEGT in the germline V gene. The CDR3 length is 13 residues. Trimming stripped 6 bases from V and 2 bases from J, with 11 bases between. CDR3 sequence: CASSFTAPYEQYF. CDR3 DNA sequence: TGTGCCAGCAGCTTTACTGCGCCCTACGAGCAGTACTTC.

V usage is TRBV27 and J usage is TRBJ2-4; 12 bases line up with TRBD1. Germline V gene lookup returns CDR1 MNHEY and CDR2 SMNVEV (reference sequence). With 6 bases clipped from V and 6 bases from J, the junction kept 12 bases outside the gene matches. This CDR3 has 17 amino acids. The DNA of the CDR3 is TGTGCCAGCAGCTACACGGCGGGACAGGGGGCGGGAAACATTCAGTACTTC. Protein product: CASSYTAGQGAGNIQYF.

In its sample, this clonotype was seen many times. The rearrangement joins TRBV2 to TRBJ2-3; no definite D call. V lost 1 base, J lost 1 base, and 6 bases lay in between. CDR3 length equals 14 residues. Germline lookup yields CDR1 SNHLY and CDR2 FYNNEI. The CDR3 here is CASSEGMGTDTQYF. The CDR3 nucleotides read TGTGCCAGCAGTGAAGGGATGGGCACAGATACGCAGTATTTT.

This clonotype was recorded at least ten times. This chain connects TRBV7-2 to TRBJ2-3; 14 nucleotides line up with TRBD2. Trimming cost V 3 bases and J 2 bases; bases outside gene matches: 7. Germline CDR1 SGHTA, CDR2 FQGNSA. This CDR3 is built from 18 residues. The DNA for the CDR3 is TGTGCCAGCAGCTTGGGACTAGCGGGGGAGCTATTCACAGATACGCAGTATTTT. This encodes CASSLGLAGELFTDTQYF.

This clonotype was observed a single time. The chain links TRBV27 to TRBJ2-1; 8 bases are a match to TRBD1. The ends lost 5 bases at V and 3 bases at J; junction bases unmatched: 3. The CDR3 totals 14 residues. The germline V gene has CDR1 MNHEY and CDR2 SMNVEV (reference sequence). CDR3 protein: CASSLDRVYNEQFF. The CDR3 DNA follows: TGTGCCAGCAGTCTGGACAGGGTCTACAATGAGCAGTTCTTC.

This clonotype was observed a handful of times. This chain joins TRBV19 and TRBJ1-1; D might be TRBD1 (5 bases). The CDR3 covers 15 residues. Per germline, CDR1 LNHDA and CDR2 SQIVND (reference sequence). Trimming removed 5 bases from V and 3 bases from J, with 16 bases in between. Here the CDR3 reads CASSGGTLGDTEAFF. The CDR3 DNA follows: TGTGCCAGTAGTGGGGGGACGCTAGGAGACACTGAAGCTTTCTTT.

This clonotype was seen a handful of times. The chain combines TRBV6-1 with TRBJ1-6, with D unresolved. This CDR3 spans 18 amino acids. Trimming took off 2 bases at V and 0 bases at J, with 14 bases between the two ends. Germline assignment: CDR1 MNHNS and CDR2 SASEGT. The CDR3, as DNA: TGTGCCAGCAGTGAATTCCCTTGGGAAAGCTCCTATAATTCACCCCTCCACTTT. Translation: CASSEFPWESSYNSPLHF.

The chain is built from TRBV2 and TRBJ1-5; D is possibly TRBD1 (6 bases). This CDR3 is built from 13 residues. V was shortened by 6 bases and J by 4 bases, with 10 bases between the two germline ends. The germline V gene encodes CDR1 SNHLY and CDR2 FYNNEI. The DNA for the CDR3 is TGTGCCAGCAGAGCAACAGGGAATCAGCCCCAGCATTTT. This encodes CASRATGNQPQHF.

At least ten counts were recorded for this clonotype. The chain couples TRBV7-6 to TRBJ2-5; D ambiguous. Trimming left V 5 bases short and J 1 base short, with 2 bases between. The CDR3 has 11 amino acids. Germline CDR1 SGHVS, CDR2 FNYEAQ. The DNA of the CDR3 is TGTGCCAGCAGCCTCCAAGAGACCCAGTACTTC. Translated, it gives CASSLQETQYF.

In its sample, this clonotype was seen many times. The V call is TRBV7-2, the J call TRBJ2-3; D gene unclear. The germline CDR1 and CDR2 sequences are SGHTA and FQGNSA. The CDR3 length is 13 residues. V was shortened by 5 bases and J by 4 bases, with 10 bases between the two germline ends. CDR3 coding DNA: TGTGCCAGCAGCCCATACGCAGCAGATACGCAGTATTTT. Its protein product is CASSPYAADTQYF.

V and J are TRBV20-1 and TRBJ2-1; TRBD2 agrees at 12 bases. CDR1 is DFQATT, CDR2 SNEGSKA, per germline (reference sequence). With 3 bases clipped from V and 6 bases from J, the junction kept 12 bases outside the gene matches. This CDR3 has 17 residues. Here the CDR3 DNA reads TGCAGTGCTAGGGTTATTGCTAGCGGGGGGGCTTTCAATGAGCAGTTCTTC. It encodes CSARVIASGGAFNEQFF.

The chain combines TRBV19 with TRBJ1-1; 7 positions agree with TRBD1. V gave up 3 bases and J gave up 1 base; unmatched junction bases: 5. The germline CDR1 and CDR2 sequences are LNHDA and SQIVND (reference sequence). CDR3 length: 15 amino acids. The DNA for the CDR3 is TGTGCCAGTAGTATGACAGGGCATTCGAACACTGAAGCTTTCTTT. It codes for CASSMTGHSNTEAFF.

This clonotype was counted at least ten times. The genes are TRBV6-1 and TRBJ2-7, with D maybe TRBD1 (5 bases). V lost 1 base and J lost 8, with 15 bases in between. Germline values: CDR1 MNHNS, CDR2 SASEGT. The CDR3 totals 14 residues. The CDR3 sequence: CASSEGTPPYKQYF. The CDR3 DNA reads as TGTGCCAGCAGTGAAGGGACACCCCCGTACAAGCAGTACTTC.

This clonotype was recorded once. The CDR3 DNA is TGTGCCAGCAGTTACGGTCCAGATATTCATAGCAATCAGCCCCAGCATTTT. Protein: CASSYGPDIHSNQPQHF. The chain couples TRBV6-6 to TRBJ1-5; D remains unclear. The V gene lost 2 bases and the J gene lost 0 bases, with 14 bases spanning the gap. The CDR3 length is 17 residues. Germline CDR1 is MNHNY and CDR2 is SVGAGI (reference sequence).

The chain combines TRBV13 with TRBJ1-1; 7 positions match TRBD1. J gave up 1 base and V 5 bases, and 4 bases lay outside the gene matches. Germline loops: CDR1 PRHDT, CDR2 FYEKMQ (reference sequence). CDR3 size: 14 residues. The CDR3: CASSPRQGNTEAFF. The CDR3 region has the DNA TGTGCCAGCAGCCCACGACAGGGGAACACTGAAGCTTTCTTT.

This clonotype has just a few counts. The chain employs TRBV25-1 and TRBJ2-6, with 8 bases identical to TRBD2. Trimming at V came to 0 bases and at J to 0 bases, leaving 10 bases not matched to a gene. Germline CDR1 and CDR2: MGHDK and SYGVNS. The CDR3 runs to 20 residues. CDR3 loop: CASSEYGFPRGGSGANVLTF. For the CDR3, the DNA is TGTGCCAGCAGTGAATATGGTTTCCCCCGGGGGGGCTCTGGGGCCAACGTCCTGACTTTC.

The CDR3 here is CASSRRQDTEAFF. CDR3 in DNA: TGTGCCAGCAGCCGTAGACAAGACACTGAAGCTTTCTTT. The genes are TRBV13 and TRBJ1-1; D remains unclear. With 5 bases removed from V and 3 bases from J, the gap between germline ends came to 10 bases. Germline V CDR1 and CDR2: PRHDT, FYEKMQ (reference sequence). This CDR3 region has 13 residues.